The 18 T cell receptor beta chains listed next were all sequenced from one sample in a study of T cell responses to AZD1222 COVID-19 vaccine. Produced via immunoSEQ multiplex PCR; TCRdb's table is partial and in-frame only. Of fewer than 150,000 clones listed, nearly 90% are singletons. Sample: peripheral blood, taken 28 days after the second AZD1222 dose. These receptors were obtained from an adult who received the AZD1222 COVID-19 vaccine.

The CDR3 protein is CASSQAGRQNTF. The CDR3 nucleotides read TGTGCCAGCAGCCAAGCGGGACGGCAAAACACCTTC. The chain combines TRBV3-1 (or the pseudogene TRBV3-2) with TRBJ1-2; possible D gene TRBD1, 5 bases. The V end lost 1 base, the J end lost 12 bases, and 12 bases lay between the germline ends. The length of the CDR3 is 12 residues. Germline V lookup: CDR1 LGHDT, CDR2 YNNKEL (reference sequence).

This sequence joins TRBV13 and TRBJ1-1; no clear D gene. Germline V CDR1 and CDR2: PRHDT, FYEKMQ (reference sequence). Trimming stripped 5 bases from V and 7 bases from J, with 11 bases between. This CDR3 contains 12 residues. The CDR3 here is CASSQGRNEAFF. CDR3 DNA sequence: TGTGCCAGCAGCCAAGGACGGAATGAAGCTTTCTTT.

The rearrangement uses TRBV9 and TRBJ2-5, with D possibly being TRBD1 (6 bases). Deletions cut 3 bases from V and 5 bases from J, with 11 bases between. CDR3 length equals 13 residues. CDR1 and CDR2 from the germline V gene are SGDLS and YYNGEE. CDR3 DNA: TGTGCCAGCAGCGCTACAGGGATGGAGACCCAGTACTTC. Amino acids: CASSATGMETQYF.

Only a few counts were recorded for this clone. The chain joins TRBV5-1 to TRBJ1-2; D is perhaps TRBD1 (6 bases). The CDR3 consists of 14 residues. Trimming cost V 1 base and J 2 bases, with 9 bases left between them. The germline gives CDR1 SGHRS, CDR2 YFSETQ. In nucleotides, the CDR3 is TGCGCCAGCAGCTTGCGGACAGACAACTATGGCTACACCTTC. It specifies CASSLRTDNYGYTF.

The chain uses TRBV18 and TRBJ2-5, with TRBD2 matching over 12 bases. The CDR3 is 16 amino acids. Germline V gene lookup returns CDR1 KGHSH and CDR2 LQKENI. The V segment lost 2 bases and the J segment 2 bases; nucleotides outside the gene matches: 3. CDR3: CASSPRTSGTQETQYF. For the CDR3, the DNA is TGTGCCAGCTCACCAAGGACTAGCGGGACACAAGAGACCCAGTACTTC.

The chain joins TRBV3-1 (or the pseudogene TRBV3-2) to TRBJ2-7; D ambiguous. Germline CDR1 reads LGHDT; CDR2 reads YNNKEL (reference sequence). The CDR3 has 11 residues. V was clipped by 3 bases and J by 7 bases, with 7 bases between them. CDR3 residues: CASSHVGEQYF. DNA of the CDR3: TGTGCCAGCAGCCACGTGGGAGAGCAGTACTTC.

This rearrangement joins TRBV5-1 to TRBJ1-5; the match to TRBD1 covers 9 bases. The trim removed 4 bases at V and 5 bases at J, leaving 4 bases unmatched. The CDR3 loop spans 14 amino acids. The germline V gene has CDR1 SGHRS and CDR2 YFSETQ. The DNA for the CDR3 is TGCGCCAGCAGCCAACAGGGGGCGGATCAGCCCCAGCATTTT. Protein product: CASSQQGADQPQHF.

The chain uses TRBV30 and TRBJ1-1, with D hard to call. Germline CDR1 is GTSNPN and CDR2 is SVGIG (reference sequence). V lost 5 bases and J lost 0, with 7 bases in between. CDR3 size: 12 residues. DNA for the CDR3: TGTGCCTGGGGGCAGGTGAACACTGAAGCTTTCTTT. This encodes CAWGQVNTEAFF.

The V and J genes are TRBV2 and TRBJ1-2, with 7 bases aligning to TRBD1. The germline V gene encodes CDR1 SNHLY and CDR2 FYNNEI. With 5 bases clipped from V and 4 bases from J, the junction kept 4 bases outside the gene matches. The CDR3 consists of 13 residues. CDR3 DNA: TGTGCCAGCAGTCGGGACAGACTCTATGGCTACACCTTC. Translation: CASSRDRLYGYTF.

This clone was observed a single time. This chain links TRBV5-1 with TRBJ1-2; 7 nucleotides agree with TRBD1. The germline CDR1 and CDR2 sequences are SGHRS and YFSETQ. V was clipped by 4 bases and J by 8 bases; unmatched bases: 11. The CDR3 length is 14 residues. The CDR3 nucleotides read TGCGCCAGCAGCCCGGGACAGCTTACGAGAGGCTACACCTTC. Protein product: CASSPGQLTRGYTF.

V usage is TRBV3-1 (or the pseudogene TRBV3-2) and J usage is TRBJ1-1, with 10 positions matching TRBD1. Trimming at V came to 3 bases and at J to 6 bases, leaving 1 base not matched to a gene. The germline V gene encodes CDR1 LGHDT and CDR2 YNNKEL (reference sequence). This CDR3 region has 13 residues. CDR3 in amino acids: CASSQGTGAEAFF. CDR3 bases: TGTGCCAGCAGCCAGGGGACAGGGGCTGAAGCTTTCTTT.

This clone was detected only once. The chain is built from TRBV4-1 and TRBJ2-7; D is unresolved. This CDR3 has 13 amino acids. V was clipped by 8 bases and J by 2 bases, with 13 bases between them. Germline V gene sequence: CDR1 MGHRA, CDR2 YSYEKL. CDR3 in amino acids: CASRADGTYEQYF. DNA for the CDR3: TGCGCCAGCCGGGCCGACGGAACCTACGAGCAGTACTTC.

With regard to this clone: At one end, the junction sequence differs from germline, possibly due to a read error. This rearrangement joins TRBV7-6 to TRBJ2-3; 10 bases align to TRBD2. The germline V gene encodes CDR1 SGHVS and CDR2 FNYEAQ. The CDR3 is 16 residues long. CDR3 DNA sequence: TGTGCCAGCACCTTAACCAGCGGGGGGGTCGCAGATACGCAGTATTTT. Translating gives CASTLTSGGVADTQYF.

The J gene is TRBJ1-6, the V gene TRBV27; D possibly corresponds to TRBD1 (5 bases). The CDR3 length is 18 residues. V was clipped by 1 base and J by 3 bases, with 16 bases between them. Per germline, CDR1 MNHEY and CDR2 SMNVEV (reference sequence). The CDR3 here is CASSLLAGRPIYNSPLHF. In nucleotides, the CDR3 is TGTGCCAGCAGTTTATTGGCGGGGCGGCCCATCTATAATTCACCCCTCCACTTT.

DNA for the CDR3: TGTGCCAGCAGCCACGGCACTAAGAGGAGCTACACCTTC. Its protein is CASSHGTKRSYTF. The chain recombines TRBV27 with TRBJ1-2; D call uncertain. With 6 bases removed from V and 9 bases from J, the gap between germline ends came to 17 bases. This CDR3 has 13 residues. CDR1 is MNHEY, CDR2 SMNVEV, per germline (reference sequence).

The rearrangement links TRBV10-1 to TRBJ1-5, with unresolved D. The CDR3 is 12 residues long. V was clipped by 2 bases and J by 3 bases, with 2 bases between them. CDR1 and CDR2 from the germline V gene are WNHNN and SYGVQD (reference sequence). The CDR3 reads CASSENNQPQHF. Written as DNA, the CDR3 is TGCGCCAGCAGTGAGAACAATCAGCCCCAGCATTTT.

This chain links TRBV27 with TRBJ2-1; a possible D gene is TRBD2 (5 bases). V dropped 7 bases and J dropped 9 bases, with 25 bases sitting between them. The germline gives CDR1 MNHEY, CDR2 SMNVEV (reference sequence). This CDR3 region has 16 residues. The CDR3 spells CASTLGSSRRLSEQFF. The CDR3 bases are TGTGCCAGCACCCTTGGGTCTAGCCGGCGGCTCAGTGAGCAGTTCTTC.

This clone was recorded only once. This chain uses TRBV15 with TRBJ1-5; TRBD1 matches at 7 bases. Trimming removed 3 bases from V and 3 bases from J; junction bases left unmatched: 8. Looked up from germline, CDR1 is LNHNV and CDR2 is YYDKDF (reference sequence). The CDR3 consists of 16 residues. The CDR3 sequence is CATSRTYRGDNQPQHF. The DNA of the CDR3 is TGTGCCACCAGCAGGACCTACAGGGGAGACAATCAGCCCCAGCATTTT.